These 8 T cell receptor beta chains were sequenced from one sample in a study of shared clonotypes between healthy human individuals. TCRdb's table, derived via immunoSEQ multiplex PCR, lists solely in-frame clones and lacks some. The sample yields around 2,000,000 clones, 85% to 95% seen once. The specimen sequenced was naive CD4+ T cells sorted from blood. Indicated subset: CD45RA+ positively selected. Every receptor here comes from a man aged 18-30 years in good health.

The chain combines TRBV28 with TRBJ2-2; D unclear. V was shortened by 6 bases and J by 4 bases, with 12 bases between the two germline ends. Germline assignment: CDR1 MDHEN and CDR2 SYDVKM. There are 14 residues in the CDR3. The CDR3, as DNA: TGTGCCAGCAGACGCCAATGGGTCACCGGGGAGCTGTTTTTT. It codes for CASRRQWVTGELFF.

The table lists this clone with a count of one. This chain links TRBV5-1 with TRBJ1-4; D not resolved. CDR1 and CDR2 (germline): SGHRS, YFSETQ. With 0 bases removed from V and 6 bases from J, the gap between germline ends came to 12 bases. There are 15 residues in the CDR3. The CDR3 region is CASSLVRGRDEKLFF. The DNA for the CDR3 is TGCGCCAGCAGCTTGGTGCGGGGTAGGGATGAAAAACTGTTTTTT. The whole variable domain, filled in from reference TRBV5-1 and TRBJ1-4, reads KAGVTQTPRYLIKTRGQQVTLSCSPISGHRSVSWYQQTPGQGLQFLFEYFSETQRNKGNFPGRFSGRQFSNSRSEMNVSTLELGDSALYLCASSLVRGRDEKLFFGSGTQLSVL.

Comments on this clone: Within the sample, other DNA sequences also encode this same CDR3. The chain carries TRBV11-2 and TRBJ2-7; the D is unclear. The CDR3 sequence is 12 residues long. The germline CDR1 and CDR2 sequences are SGHAT and FQNNGV. Between the trimmed V and J ends, which lost 6 bases and 0 bases, there was a span of 6 bases. DNA for the CDR3: TGTGCCAGCAGGACCTCCTCCTACGAGCAGTACTTC. It translates to CASRTSSYEQYF.

This chain links TRBV19 with TRBJ1-6; perhaps TRBD1 as D (6 bases). CDR1 is LNHDA, CDR2 SQIVND, per germline (reference sequence). The CDR3 consists of 14 residues. V was pared by 1 base and J by 9 bases, with 10 bases between. CDR3: CASSIGGRGSPLHF. The CDR3 coding sequence is TGTGCCAGTAGTATAGGCGGCAGGGGTTCACCCCTCCACTTT.

CDR3 sequence reads: CASSRRSSYNSPLHF. DNA of the CDR3: TGTGCCAGTAGTCGGAGGAGCTCCTATAATTCACCCCTCCACTTT. The V gene is TRBV19, the J gene TRBJ1-6, with D unclear. V lost 5 bases to trimming and J lost 0 bases, with 8 bases between them. The CDR3 sequence is 15 residues long. Germline CDR1 LNHDA, CDR2 SQIVND (reference sequence).

A word on this clone: A much larger clonotype is one base distant, so this may be a read error. Additional DNA sequences in this sample encode the identical CDR3. The chain recombines TRBV30 with TRBJ1-2; D gene unclear. CDR1 and CDR2 from the germline V gene are GTSNPN and SVGIG (reference sequence). There are 11 residues in the CDR3. Trimming shortened V by 3 bases and J by 8 bases, and 10 bases separated the two germline ends. CDR3 sequence reads: CAWSRGIGYTF. DNA for the CDR3: TGTGCCTGGAGCAGAGGGATCGGCTACACCTTC.

The chain employs TRBV30 and TRBJ1-4; tentatively, D is TRBD1 (5 bases). The CDR3 is made up of 16 amino acids. Between the trimmed V and J ends, which lost 4 bases and 5 bases, there was a span of 20 bases. Germline CDR1 is GTSNPN and CDR2 is SVGIG (reference sequence). CDR3 coding DNA: TGTGCCTGGAAGCCCCTCTCGACAGCGCCCAATGAAAAACTGTTTTTT. This codes for CAWKPLSTAPNEKLFF.

The rearrangement joins TRBV7-9 to TRBJ1-2; 8 positions match TRBD1. Germline CDR1 is SEHNR and CDR2 is FQNEAQ (reference sequence). This CDR3 contains 15 residues. V shed 8 bases and J 4 bases; nucleotides not matched to a gene: 12. DNA of the CDR3: TGTGCCAGCCACCGGGTGCAGGGGGCTGGCTATGGCTACACCTTC. This translates into CASHRVQGAGYGYTF.